The 20 T cell receptor beta chains given below trace back to one sample, sequenced in a study of Tregs in tolerant kidney transplant recipients. Mixed chimerism was transient after nonmyeloablative marrow transplants from related graft donors. The protocol was immunoSEQ multiplex PCR, while the TCRdb copy is restricted to in-frame clones and leaves out a portion. The data show some 47,000 clones, 89% seen once. Specimen: CD8+ T cells from blood (PBMCs), collected 12 months after the transplant. The receptors shown here come from a human patient who received a combined kidney and bone marrow transplant. Some T cells could come from the graft donor.

A word on this clone: The CDR3 does not close with the conserved phenylalanine or tryptophan, likely indicating a read error. The chain recombines TRBV5-6 with TRBJ1-2; perhaps TRBD1 as D (5 bases). Germline CDR1 is SGHDT and CDR2 is YYEEEE. Trimming took 0 bases from V and 0 from J, leaving 6 bases between them. The CDR3 covers 14 residues. This CDR3 reads CASSLGQSNYGYTS. The CDR3 DNA is TGTGCCAGCAGCTTGGGACAGTCTAACTATGGCTACACCTCC.

This chain uses TRBV28 with TRBJ1-1; D unclear. V was shortened by 6 bases and J by 0 bases, with 14 bases between the two germline ends. CDR1 MDHEN and CDR2 SYDVKM come from the germline V gene. The CDR3 length is 15 residues. The CDR3 spells CASSPEDRMNTEAFF. CDR3 coding DNA: TGTGCCAGCAGCCCTGAGGATCGCATGAACACTGAAGCTTTCTTT.

The genes are TRBV19 and TRBJ2-1; 8 bases align to TRBD1. The ends lost 5 bases at V and 5 bases at J; junction bases unmatched: 11. The CDR3 is made up of 16 amino acids. Looked up from germline, CDR1 is LNHDA and CDR2 is SQIVND (reference sequence). CDR3 DNA: TGTGCCAGTAGTCCTCGGGACAGGCAGTGGAACAATGAGCAGTTCTTC. Translated: CASSPRDRQWNNEQFF.

The rearrangement uses TRBV7-9 and TRBJ2-2; 7 bases are a match to TRBD2. The germline CDR1 and CDR2 sequences are SEHNR and FQNEAQ (reference sequence). The CDR3 runs 15 residues. Trimming took 6 bases from V and 0 from J; bases not matched to a gene: 4. CDR3 residues: CASRPSGTNTGELFF. For the CDR3, the DNA is TGTGCCAGCAGGCCGAGCGGGACGAACACCGGGGAGCTGTTTTTT.

CDR3 DNA: TGTGCCAGCAGCCACCCGGGGACAGGGATCCCCTACGAGCAGTACTTC. Its protein is CASSHPGTGIPYEQYF. The chain recombines TRBV7-9 with TRBJ2-7, with 9 bases that match TRBD1. This CDR3 has 16 residues. Losses at the gene ends were 5 bases for V and 2 bases for J; bases not matched to a gene: 10. CDR1 is SEHNR, CDR2 FQNEAQ, per germline (reference sequence).

In this sample, this clone turned up a few times. The V and J genes are TRBV5-6 and TRBJ1-4, with D perhaps matching TRBD1 (5 bases). The germline CDR1 and CDR2 sequences are SGHDT and YYEEEE. Between the trimmed V and J ends, which lost 2 bases and 7 bases, there was a span of 9 bases. The CDR3 is made up of 13 amino acids. The CDR3 region is CASSLSGGEKLFF. CDR3 in DNA: TGTGCCAGCAGCTTAAGCGGGGGTGAAAAACTGTTTTTT.

This chain links TRBV4-3 with TRBJ1-3; no firm D call. Germline V gene data show CDR1 as LGHNA and CDR2 as YSLEER. The ends were cut back, 0 bases at V and 0 bases at J, with 6 bases in the middle. The CDR3 contains 15 residues. The CDR3 DNA follows: TGCGCCAGCAGCCAAGAGGGCATCTCTGGAAACACCATATATTTT. Its translation is CASSQEGISGNTIYF.

This rearrangement joins TRBV7-3 to TRBJ2-2, with 9 bases matching TRBD1. CDR1 is SGHTA and CDR2 is FQGTGA in the germline V gene. This CDR3 is 15 amino acids long. Trimming cost V 5 bases and J 5 bases; bases outside gene matches: 6. CDR3 DNA: TGTGCCAGCAGCCCCGGGACAGGGAGAACCGGGGAGCTGTTTTTT. It encodes CASSPGTGRTGELFF.

Concerning this clone itself: A junction boundary mismatches the germline segment, possibly from a read error. The DNA for the CDR3 is TGCGCCAGCAGATTGGACGGACTCAATCAGCCCCAGCATTTT. Protein: CASRLDGLNQPQHF. The chain carries TRBV5-1 and TRBJ1-5, with D hard to call. The length of the CDR3 is 14 residues. Germline assignment: CDR1 SGHRS and CDR2 YFSETQ.

This rearrangement joins TRBV30 to TRBJ1-3, with a tentative D call TRBD1 (5 bases). CDR3 size: 18 residues. CDR1 and CDR2 (germline): GTSNPN, SVGIG (reference sequence). Trimming cost V 2 bases and J 0 bases, with 20 bases left between them. The chain's CDR3 is CAWSPLTDENFSGNTIYF. The CDR3 DNA follows: TGTGCCTGGAGTCCCTTGACAGATGAAAATTTCTCTGGAAACACCATATATTTT. The complete variable domain, with remaining parts taken from reference TRBV30 and TRBJ1-3, reads SQTIHQWPATLVQPVGSPLSLECTVEGTSNPNLYWYRQAAGRGLQLLFYSVGIGQISSEVPQNLSASRPQDRQFILSSKKLLLSDSGFYLCAWSPLTDENFSGNTIYFGEGSWLTVV.

This clone was recorded a few times. J is TRBJ2-3 and V is TRBV29-1; a weak D match, TRBD1 (6 bases). This CDR3 is built from 13 residues. From germline, CDR1 is SQVTM and CDR2 ANQGSEA. Trimming shortened V by 6 bases and J by 3 bases, and 13 bases separated the two germline ends. DNA for the CDR3: TGCAGCGTACCGGGACAATGGACAGATACGCAGTATTTT. Translating it yields CSVPGQWTDTQYF.

The gene calls are TRBV6-1 and TRBJ1-5; D call uncertain. CDR3 length: 11 amino acids. Germline CDR1 MNHNS, CDR2 SASEGT. V was pared by 2 bases and J by 9 bases, with 5 bases between. The CDR3 DNA is TGTGCCAGCAGTGAACTTTTGCCCCAGCATTTT. Residues: CASSELLPQHF.

J is TRBJ1-2 and V is TRBV19; D is unclear. Trimming removed 8 bases from V and 0 bases from J, with 19 bases in between. The CDR3 contains 16 residues. The germline V gene encodes CDR1 LNHDA and CDR2 SQIVND (reference sequence). The CDR3 is CASEDLSSRPNYGYTF. The CDR3 DNA reads TGTGCCAGTGAGGATCTGTCGTCACGGCCTAACTATGGCTACACCTTC. Full variable domain (missing parts from reference TRBV19 and TRBJ1-2): DGGITQSPKYLFRKEGQNVTLSCEQNLNHDAMYWYRQDPGQGLRLIYYSQIVNDFQKGDIAEGYSVSREKKESFPLTVTSAQKNPTAFYLCASEDLSSRPNYGYTFGSGTRLTVV.

This sequence joins TRBV5-8 and TRBJ2-1; 11 positions match TRBD2. The CDR3 length is 15 residues. Germline CDR1 reads SGHTS; CDR2 reads YDEGEE. The J segment lost 3 bases and the V segment lost 7 bases, leaving 6 bases of the junction unmatched. CDR3 region: CASGFLAGGYNEQFF. CDR3 nucleotide sequence: TGTGCCAGCGGTTTTCTAGCGGGGGGCTACAATGAGCAGTTCTTC.

The chain uses TRBV27 and TRBJ1-1, with D possibly being TRBD1 (5 bases). Germline-derived CDR1 and CDR2 are MNHEY and SMNVEV (reference sequence). The CDR3 spans 16 residues. Trimming removed 8 bases from V and 1 base from J, with 20 bases in between. CDR3 DNA: TGTGCCAGCGGTACAGGACCCTACCTTGGGAACACTGAAGCTTTCTTT. It codes for CASGTGPYLGNTEAFF.

The gene calls are TRBV4-1 and TRBJ2-7; 10 bases agree with TRBD1. Germline loops: CDR1 MGHRA, CDR2 YSYEKL. This CDR3 spans 14 amino acids. The V segment lost 6 bases and the J segment 8 bases; nucleotides outside the gene matches: 10. DNA for the CDR3: TGCGCCAGCAGTATCGGACAGGGGGGATATCAGCAGTACTTC. The encoded protein is CASSIGQGGYQQYF.

CDR3 region: CASSALSTDTQYF. CDR3 DNA sequence: TGTGCCAGCAGCGCCTTATCGACAGATACGCAGTATTTT. The rearrangement uses TRBV9 and TRBJ2-3; D is unresolved. V lost 3 bases to trimming and J lost 3 bases, with 8 bases between them. The CDR3 totals 13 residues. Per germline, CDR1 SGDLS and CDR2 YYNGEE.

The chain uses TRBV5-4 and TRBJ2-5; 8 positions match TRBD1. The CDR3 contains 12 residues. Trimming cost V 4 bases and J 13 bases; bases outside gene matches: 9. Germline assignment: CDR1 SGHNT and CDR2 YYREEE (reference sequence). The CDR3 loop reads CASSQTGEERYF. CDR3 sequence (DNA): TGTGCCAGCAGCCAGACAGGGGAAGAGAGGTACTTC.

The chain recombines TRBV7-6 with TRBJ2-3, with TRBD2 as a possible D gene (6 bases). CDR1 is SGHVS, CDR2 FNYEAQ, per germline. This CDR3 contains 15 residues. V gave up 3 bases and J gave up 1 base, with 11 bases separating them. The CDR3, as DNA: TGTGCCAGCAGCTTGTTGTTAGCGGGCACAGATACGCAGTATTTT. Amino acid sequence: CASSLLLAGTDTQYF.

The genes are TRBV7-3 and TRBJ2-1; a possible D gene is TRBD2 (5 bases). Per germline, CDR1 SGHTA and CDR2 FQGTGA. Trimming took 6 bases from V and 0 from J, leaving 12 bases between them. The CDR3 runs 15 residues. This CDR3 is CASSEGSSSYNEQFF. DNA of the CDR3: TGTGCCAGCAGTGAGGGTTCCTCCTCCTACAATGAGCAGTTCTTC.